This T cell receptor (beta chain) was identified during a study of blood T cell repertoires in COVID-19 (dated by TCRdb to the early 2020s). About the study as a whole: Samples covering the acute and convalescent phases of COVID-19 were provided by collaborators in the United States, Italy and Spain. Subjects who had been exposed to COVID-19, were actively infected with it, or had recovered from it provided the deeply sampled blood TCRbeta repertoires that made up the dataset. Nearly every sample came with metadata listing a de-identified subject ID, COVID-19 status, age in years and sex. The material from the prospective study consisted of cDNA or gDNA derived from T cells, B-cell-depleted T cells, or PBMCs. Where available, HLA class I and class II types were obtained from metadata supplied by the sample provider rather than from assay-based typing. The samples were drawn from the first 160 participants of the ongoing ImmuneRACE study and from over a thousand subjects provided by 6 global collaborators. The repertoires were released in a freely available public database meant as a resource for research on the immune response to SARS-CoV-2.

The paper's findings and limits, for the study overall: How much clinical and demographic metadata was included differed by source and by participant, and the metadata was provided uncurated.

In regard to this clone: Its cognate antigen has yet to be identified. No quality values exist for individual bases; no much larger clone is one base distant.

The immunoSEQ Assay, a bias-controlled multiplex PCR, was used to amplify TCRbeta CDR3 regions from genomic DNA. The published analysis was carried out like this. Nucleated cell counts per sample were estimated from amplification of reference gene primers within the assay. Sequence reads were collapsed and filtered to measure the absolute abundance of every unique TCRbeta CDR3 rearrangement. Productive Simpson clonality was computed per sample as the square root of Simpson's diversity index over productive rearrangements. What TCRdb holds here is the immuneACCESS table cut down to in-frame rearrangements. Part of the clones is not present; checked against another copy, under half of the missing clones reflect an unresolved V gene, and the others are unexplained. V, J and clone size are those of that table, while D and trimming were read from the DNA. This sample has over 120,000 clones in its table, and roughly 88% of those were observed once. The ten largest make up around 4.5% of the sample.

Including cysteine and phenylalanine, the CDR3 has 18 amino acids. Left in the record is the CDR3 DNA by itself, 54 bases read in frame from the first base. V ends up 7 bases short and J 3 bases short, with an unmatched junction base count of 9. Per the germline V gene (reference sequence), LGHDT is the CDR1 and YNNKEL is the CDR2. Enrolling through a virtual design, the prospective study's participants ranged in age from roughly 18 to 89 years and lived across roughly 24 United States geographic areas. In the prospective study, participants were assigned to cohorts based on the clinical history participants reported in a screening survey and a study questionnaire. Recovered participants in ImmuneRACE Cohort 3 were defined by two consecutive negative NP/OP PCR tests, clearance by a healthcare professional, or resolution of symptoms. In the prospective study, whole blood, serum and a nasopharyngeal or oropharyngeal swab were collected from each participant by mobile phlebotomists. Additional blood draws and questionnaires over an approximately two-month period could optionally be provided by prospective study participants. Before DNA extraction, blood samples from the prospective study were shipped at room temperature or frozen.

Recombination linked TRBV3-1 (or the pseudogene TRBV3-2) to TRBJ2-2, with 15 bases in between that match TRBD2. This TCR derives from a man over 45 who had recovered from COVID-19. The specimen sequenced was PBMCs or T cells enriched from blood (not recorded which). CDR3 region: CASTPGLAGGPYTGELFF. The sequenced DNA is TGTGCCAGCACCCCCGGACTAGCGGGAGGGCCGTACACCGGGGAGCTGTTTTTT.